The rows below give T cell receptor beta chains drawn from one sample of a study of vaccination effects on CD4 cells after COVID-19. Produced via immunoSEQ multiplex PCR; TCRdb's table is partial and in-frame only. The data contain fewer than 75,000 clones, around 80% of them singletons. The antigens of these receptors remain unknown. The sample consisted of CD4+ T cells from PBMCs cultured without peptide, taken after COVID-19 vaccination. These receptors came from a human donor who received a COVID-19 vaccine. CDR3s include the opening cysteine and the closing phenylalanine or tryptophan. The D gene is left open where the match is weak. Not every row has a clone size; where given, it reads once, few, many or a size class.

V gene	J gene	CDR3 length	clone size	D gene	CDR3 DNA	CDR3 protein
TRBV7-9	TRBJ1-1	14	NA	TRBD1	TGTGCCAGCAGCTTAGGACAGGGCGCCACTGAAGCTTTCTTT	CASSLGQGATEAFF
TRBV7-8	TRBJ2-2	18	NA	TRBD1	TGTGCCAGCAGCTTCGTACTTACCGGGACAGCGAACACCGGGGAGCTGTTTTTT	CASSFVLTGTANTGELFF
TRBV30	TRBJ1-2	15	NA	NA	TGTGCCTGGACCCAAAATGGGGTTTTCAACTATGGCTACACCTTC	CAWTQNGVFNYGYTF
TRBV28	TRBJ1-1	14	once	NA	TGTGCCAGCAGTTCCTCCAGGGGTATCGCTGAAGCTTTCTTT	CASSSSRGIAEAFF
TRBV6-1	TRBJ2-2	14	NA	NA	TGTGCCAGCAGTGATCGGGGGAACACCGGGGAGCTGTTTTTT	CASSDRGNTGELFF
TRBV18	TRBJ1-5	15	NA	NA	TGTGCCAGCTCACCGTTGGGTGATGGGGGTCAGCCCCAGCATTTT	CASSPLGDGGQPQHF
TRBV28	TRBJ1-5	14	NA	NA	TGTGCCAGCAGTTCCTCCGTGCGTAATCAGCCCCAGCATTTT	CASSSSVRNQPQHF
TRBV2	TRBJ1-5	16	NA	TRBD1	TGTGCCAGCACCGGAGGGACAGAACTTAGCAATCAGCCCCAGCATTTT	CASTGGTELSNQPQHF
TRBV5-1	TRBJ1-1	13	NA	TRBD1	TGCGCCAGCAGCTTACAGGGGGGGACTGAAGCTTTCTTT	CASSLQGGTEAFF
TRBV3-1/TRBV3-2	TRBJ1-2	16	once	TRBD1	TGTGCCAGCAGCCAAGTGATGCAGGGGGCACACTATGGCTACACCTTC	CASSQVMQGAHYGYTF
TRBV18	TRBJ1-5	15	NA	NA	TGTGCCAGCTCACCACCGGGGGGAAGCAATCAGCCCCAGCATTTT	CASSPPGGSNQPQHF
TRBV4-1	TRBJ2-5	14	once	NA	TGCGCCAGCAGCCTGGGACTGCCACCCTGGACCCAGTACTTC	CASSLGLPPWTQYF
TRBV5-6	TRBJ1-3	15	NA	NA	TGTGCCAGCAGCTCAAAGGACACATCTGGAAACACCATATATTTT	CASSSKDTSGNTIYF
TRBV5-1	TRBJ1-2	13	NA	NA	TGCGCCAGCAGCTTGGAGGGGACGGGCGGCTACACCTTC	CASSLEGTGGYTF